This TCR beta chain was sequenced for a study of regulatory T cells in long-lasting Graves disease. The study's findings and limits: Persistent patients shared more public clonotypes (about 2,700) than new patients (just under 1,000).

Regarding time point: newly diagnosed GD, antithyroid drugs for less than 3 months. From RNA extracted from PBMCs, the TCR library was made. In building TCR beta libraries, iRepertoire HTBI primers were used together with Arm-PCR of CDR3 regions. MiXCR was run by TCRdb on the multiplex PCR reads, yielding one entry per CDR3 protein. The sample consists of around 330,000 distinct CDR3 sequences, approximately 20% of them appearing once. The CDR3 covers 11 residues. Trimming pared 3 bases from V and 11 bases from J, leaving 7 bases between. The table lists this clonotype with many counts. The antigen is unknown.

The source material was peripheral blood mononuclear cells (PBMCs), sampled at new diagnosis, from a patient treated with antithyroid drugs. V is TRBV12-3 or TRBV12-4 and J is TRBJ1-4; TRBD1 might be the D (5 bases). The TCR was taken from a female donor with Graves disease. The CDR3 DNA sequence: TGTGCCAGCAGTTTGGCAGGGAAACTGTTTTTT. It is translated as CASSLAGKLFF.